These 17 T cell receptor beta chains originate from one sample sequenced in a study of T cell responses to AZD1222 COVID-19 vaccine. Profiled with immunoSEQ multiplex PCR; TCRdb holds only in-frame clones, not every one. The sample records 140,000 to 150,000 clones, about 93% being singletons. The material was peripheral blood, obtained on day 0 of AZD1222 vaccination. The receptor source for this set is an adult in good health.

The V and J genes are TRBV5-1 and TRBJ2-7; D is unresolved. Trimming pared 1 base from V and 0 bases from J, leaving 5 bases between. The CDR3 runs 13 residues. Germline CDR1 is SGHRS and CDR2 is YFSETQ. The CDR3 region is CASSLSSSYEQYF. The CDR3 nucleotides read TGCGCCAGCAGCTTGAGCAGCTCCTACGAGCAGTACTTC. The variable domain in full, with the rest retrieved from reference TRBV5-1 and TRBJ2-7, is KAGVTQTPRYLIKTRGQQVTLSCSPISGHRSVSWYQQTPGQGLQFLFEYFSETQRNKGNFPGRFSGRQFSNSRSEMNVSTLELGDSALYLCASSLSSSYEQYFGPGTRLTVT.

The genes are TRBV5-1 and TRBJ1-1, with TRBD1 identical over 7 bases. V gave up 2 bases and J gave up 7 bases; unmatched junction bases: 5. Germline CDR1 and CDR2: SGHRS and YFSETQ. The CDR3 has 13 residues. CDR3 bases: TGCGCCAGCAGCTTCGGACAGGCAAGTGAAGCTTTCTTT. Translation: CASSFGQASEAFF.

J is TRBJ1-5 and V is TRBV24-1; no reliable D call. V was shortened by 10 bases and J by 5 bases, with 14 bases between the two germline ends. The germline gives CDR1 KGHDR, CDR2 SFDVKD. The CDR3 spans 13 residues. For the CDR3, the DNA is TGTGCCACTCGCGAAAGGGTCCATCAGCCCCAGCATTTT. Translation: CATRERVHQPQHF.

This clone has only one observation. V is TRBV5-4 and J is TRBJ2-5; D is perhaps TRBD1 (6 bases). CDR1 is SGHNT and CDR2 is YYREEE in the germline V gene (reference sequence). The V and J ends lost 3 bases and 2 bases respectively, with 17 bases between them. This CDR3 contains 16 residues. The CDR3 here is CASSSGQPWGQETQYF. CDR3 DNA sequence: TGTGCCAGCAGCTCAGGACAGCCGTGGGGACAAGAGACCCAGTACTTC.

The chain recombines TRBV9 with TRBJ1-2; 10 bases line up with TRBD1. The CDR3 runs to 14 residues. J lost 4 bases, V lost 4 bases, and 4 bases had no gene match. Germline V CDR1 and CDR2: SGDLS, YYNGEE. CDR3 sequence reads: CASSSRTGGYGYTF. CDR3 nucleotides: TGTGCCAGCAGCTCTCGGACAGGGGGCTATGGCTACACCTTC.

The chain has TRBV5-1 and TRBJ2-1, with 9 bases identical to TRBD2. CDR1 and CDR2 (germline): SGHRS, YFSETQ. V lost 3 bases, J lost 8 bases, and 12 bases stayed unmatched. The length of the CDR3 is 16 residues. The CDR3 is CASSWTYSGSGDEQFF. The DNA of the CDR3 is TGCGCCAGCAGCTGGACTTATAGCGGGAGTGGCGATGAGCAGTTCTTC.

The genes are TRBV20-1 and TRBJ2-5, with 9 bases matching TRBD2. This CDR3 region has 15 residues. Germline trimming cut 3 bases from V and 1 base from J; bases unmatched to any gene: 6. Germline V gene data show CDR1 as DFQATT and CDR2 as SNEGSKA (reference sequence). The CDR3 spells CSASRLAGSQETQYF. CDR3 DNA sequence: TGCAGTGCTAGTCGTCTAGCGGGATCCCAAGAGACCCAGTACTTC.

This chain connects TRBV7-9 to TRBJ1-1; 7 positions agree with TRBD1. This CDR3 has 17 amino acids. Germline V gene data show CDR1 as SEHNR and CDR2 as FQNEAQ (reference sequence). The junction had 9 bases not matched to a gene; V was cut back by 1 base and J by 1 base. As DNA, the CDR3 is TGTGCCAGCAGCTTAGGCAAGACAGGGATCGAGAACACTGAAGCTTTCTTT. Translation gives CASSLGKTGIENTEAFF.

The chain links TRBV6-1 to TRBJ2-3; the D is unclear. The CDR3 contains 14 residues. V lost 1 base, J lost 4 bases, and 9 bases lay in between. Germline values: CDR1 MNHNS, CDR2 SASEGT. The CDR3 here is CASSEGFEADTQYF. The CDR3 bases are TGTGCCAGCAGTGAAGGTTTTGAGGCAGATACGCAGTATTTT.

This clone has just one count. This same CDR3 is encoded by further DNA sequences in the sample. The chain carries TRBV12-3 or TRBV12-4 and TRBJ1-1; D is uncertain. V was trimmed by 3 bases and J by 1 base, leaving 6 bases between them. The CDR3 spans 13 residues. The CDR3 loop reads CASSFSGNTEAFF. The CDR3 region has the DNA TGTGCCAGCAGTTTTTCGGGGAACACTGAAGCTTTCTTT.

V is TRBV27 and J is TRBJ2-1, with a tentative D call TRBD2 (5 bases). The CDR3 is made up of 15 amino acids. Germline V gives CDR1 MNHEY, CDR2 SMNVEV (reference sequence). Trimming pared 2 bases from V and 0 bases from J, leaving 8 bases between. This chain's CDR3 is CASSLEGSSYNEQFF. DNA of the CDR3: TGTGCCAGCAGTTTAGAGGGAAGCTCCTACAATGAGCAGTTCTTC.

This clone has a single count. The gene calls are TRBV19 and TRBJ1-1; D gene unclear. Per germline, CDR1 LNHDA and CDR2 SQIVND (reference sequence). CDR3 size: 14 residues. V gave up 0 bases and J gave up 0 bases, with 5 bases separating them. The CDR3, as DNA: TGTGCCAGTAGTATAGAGCGATTGAACACTGAAGCTTTCTTT. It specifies CASSIERLNTEAFF.

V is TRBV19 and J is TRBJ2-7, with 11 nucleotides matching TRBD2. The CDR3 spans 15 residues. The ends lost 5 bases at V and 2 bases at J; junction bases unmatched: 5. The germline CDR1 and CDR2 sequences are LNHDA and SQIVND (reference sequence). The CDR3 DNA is TGTGCCAGTAGTCTCCTAGCGGGGGGTGCCTACGAGCAGTACTTC. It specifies CASSLLAGGAYEQYF.

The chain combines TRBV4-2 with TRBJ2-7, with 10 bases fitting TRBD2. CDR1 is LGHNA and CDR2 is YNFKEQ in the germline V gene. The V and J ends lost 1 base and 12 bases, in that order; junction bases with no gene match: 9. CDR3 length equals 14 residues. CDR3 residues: CASSQGLAGPVPYF. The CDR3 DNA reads TGTGCCAGCAGCCAAGGACTAGCGGGTCCTGTTCCGTACTTC.

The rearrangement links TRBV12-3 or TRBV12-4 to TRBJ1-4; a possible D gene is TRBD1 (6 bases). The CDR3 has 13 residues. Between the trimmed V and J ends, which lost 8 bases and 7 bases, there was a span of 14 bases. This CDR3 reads CASATGRGEKLFF. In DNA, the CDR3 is TGTGCCAGCGCGACAGGCCGGGGTGAAAAACTGTTTTTT.

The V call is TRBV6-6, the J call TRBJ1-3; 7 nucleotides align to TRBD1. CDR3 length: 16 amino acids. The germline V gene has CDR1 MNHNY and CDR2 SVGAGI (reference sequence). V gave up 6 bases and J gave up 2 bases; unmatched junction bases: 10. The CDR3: CASSRSDRAPGNTIYF. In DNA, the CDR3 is TGTGCCAGCAGCCGATCTGACAGGGCACCTGGAAACACCATATATTTT.

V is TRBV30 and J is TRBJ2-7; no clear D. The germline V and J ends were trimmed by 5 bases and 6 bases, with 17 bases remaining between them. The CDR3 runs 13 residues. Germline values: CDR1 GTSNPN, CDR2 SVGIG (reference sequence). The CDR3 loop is CAWATNGDGEQYF. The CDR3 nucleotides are TGTGCCTGGGCGACCAATGGTGATGGCGAGCAGTACTTC.